The 23 T cell receptor beta chains below were found in one sample sequenced in a study of shared clonotypes between healthy human individuals. Sequenced by immunoSEQ multiplex PCR; TCRdb stores in-frame clones only, minus some. Of about 2.3 million clones in the sample, 85% to 95% were seen once. The source material was naive CD4+ T cells from PBMCs. Subset given: CD45RA+ positively selected. The receptor source for this set is a young man in good health. Some clones in this sample may be carry-over from other donors' samples.

This clone was found a few times. Additional DNA sequences in this sample encode the identical CDR3. The rearrangement uses TRBV7-2 and TRBJ1-1; TRBD1 aligns across 7 bases. The CDR3 consists of 13 residues. The V gene's germline CDR1 is SGHTA and CDR2 FQGNSA. After removal of 3 bases from V and 5 bases from J, the junction contained 3 bases not matched to a gene. DNA for the CDR3: TGTGCCAGCAGCTTGTCGACAGGGACTGAAGCTTTCTTT. Its translation is CASSLSTGTEAFF.

The genes are TRBV5-1 and TRBJ1-3, with D possibly matching TRBD1 (5 bases). The CDR3 has 16 amino acids. Germline CDR1 is SGHRS and CDR2 is YFSETQ. Between the trimmed V and J ends, which lost 4 bases and 4 bases, there was a span of 18 bases. The CDR3 region is CASSPDLGVTGNTIYF. CDR3 DNA sequence: TGCGCCAGCAGCCCTGACCTGGGGGTTACGGGAAACACCATATATTTT.

The chain couples TRBV19 to TRBJ1-2; D possibly corresponds to TRBD1 (5 bases). The germline CDR1 and CDR2 sequences are LNHDA and SQIVND (reference sequence). This CDR3 has 13 residues. V shed 7 bases and J shed 4 bases, with 13 bases lying between them. The CDR3 loop is CASTPRGRYGYTF. The CDR3, as DNA: TGTGCCAGTACCCCTCGGGGCCGCTATGGCTACACCTTC.

The chain uses TRBV9 and TRBJ2-1; a weak D match, TRBD1 (6 bases). CDR1 and CDR2 from the germline V gene are SGDLS and YYNGEE. The CDR3 has 14 amino acids. Trimming shortened V by 0 bases and J by 8 bases, and 12 bases separated the two germline ends. In DNA form, the CDR3 reads TGTGCCAGCAGCGTAGGGTACAGGGTGGATGAGCAGTTCTTC. This codes for CASSVGYRVDEQFF.

This clone has just one count. The chain has TRBV5-4 and TRBJ2-5, with TRBD2 as a possible D gene (6 bases). With the DNA end fitting TRBJ2-7 better, the J assignment may be wrong. The CDR3 has 13 residues. Germline V lookup: CDR1 SGHNT, CDR2 YYREEE (reference sequence). The CDR3 spells CASSRGGEYEQYF. The CDR3 nucleotides are TGTGCCAGCAGCCGCGGCGGGGAATACGAGCAGTACTTC.

The rearrangement uses TRBV5-4 and TRBJ1-2, with 7 bases that match TRBD1. Looked up from germline, CDR1 is SGHNT and CDR2 is YYREEE (reference sequence). The CDR3 consists of 17 residues. The ends lost 0 bases at V and 7 bases at J; junction bases unmatched: 15. The CDR3 DNA follows: TGTGCCAGCAGCTTGGCTTCCAACAGGGGCCCATCCAGTGGCTACACCTTC. Protein sequence: CASSLASNRGPSSGYTF. Supplemented by reference TRBV5-4 and TRBJ1-2, the full variable domain reads ETGVTQSPTHLIKTRGQQVTLRCSSQSGHNTVSWYQQALGQGPQFIFQYYREEENGRGNFPPRFSGLQFPNYSSELNVNALELDDSALYLCASSLASNRGPSSGYTFGSGTRLTVV.

This clone appeared once. CDR3 DNA sequence: TGTGCCAGCAGCTTATTAGGATCTAACGAGCAGTACTTC. Its translation: CASSLLGSNEQYF. The V and J genes are TRBV7-2 and TRBJ2-7, with D unclear. Germline CDR1 SGHTA, CDR2 FQGNSA. The CDR3 extends over 13 amino acids. V lost 2 bases, J lost 5 bases, and 10 bases lay in between.

The chain links TRBV28 to TRBJ2-1, with TRBD2 as a possible D gene (5 bases). This CDR3 is built from 15 residues. Germline CDR1 is MDHEN and CDR2 is SYDVKM. Trimming removed 4 bases at V and 7 bases at J, with 17 bases between. In DNA form, the CDR3 reads TGTGCCAGCAGTTCAAGACGGGGATACGTGAATGAGCAGTTCTTC. This translates into CASSSRRGYVNEQFF.

CDR3 nucleotide sequence: TGTGCCAGCAGCGTGTATAGCGGGGAGCTGTTTTTT. Its protein product is CASSVYSGELFF. The chain uses TRBV9 and TRBJ2-2; D call uncertain. The CDR3 length is 12 residues. Trimming took off 2 bases at V and 7 bases at J, with 6 bases between the two ends. Per germline, CDR1 SGDLS and CDR2 YYNGEE.

The chain has TRBV4-1 and TRBJ2-7; 7 bases are shared with TRBD1. Unmatched junction bases numbered 9, after V lost 4 bases and J lost 3 bases. CDR1 MGHRA and CDR2 YSYEKL come from the germline V gene. The CDR3 loop spans 15 amino acids. For the CDR3, the DNA is TGCGCCAGCAGCCGGAGCAGGGGACAGTACTACGAGCAGTACTTC. Translation: CASSRSRGQYYEQYF.

This chain connects TRBV2 to TRBJ1-1, with a weak D call TRBD1 (6 bases). This CDR3 region has 15 residues. CDR1 SNHLY and CDR2 FYNNEI come from the germline V gene. The germline V and J ends were trimmed by 6 bases and 6 bases, with 20 bases remaining between them. CDR3 DNA: TGTGCCAGCAGGCCGGGGGGCGCGCGGGTGCCTGAAGCTTTCTTT. Translation: CASRPGGARVPEAFF. The variable domain in full, with the rest retrieved from reference TRBV2 and TRBJ1-1, is EPEVTQTPSHQVTQMGQEVILRCVPISNHLYFYWYRQILGQKVEFLVSFYNNEISEKSEIFDDQFSVERPDGSNFTLKIRSTKLEDSAMYFCASRPGGARVPEAFFGQGTRLTVV.

Notes on this clone: The sample carries other DNA sequences with the same CDR3. CDR3 sequence reads: CASSAAGNTGELFF. In nucleotides, the CDR3 is TGTGCCAGCAGCGCCGCAGGGAACACCGGGGAGCTGTTTTTT. The rearrangement joins TRBV9 to TRBJ2-2; D is unclear. Germline loops: CDR1 SGDLS, CDR2 YYNGEE. CDR3 size: 14 residues. V was trimmed by 3 bases and J by 1 base, leaving 7 bases between them.

The chain is built from TRBV29-1 and TRBJ1-4; D gene ambiguous. CDR1 SQVTM and CDR2 ANQGSEA come from the germline V gene. The V end lost 7 bases, the J end lost 7 bases, and 16 bases lay between the germline ends. The CDR3 has 13 amino acids. The CDR3 sequence: CSAQLGSGEKLFF. CDR3 in DNA: TGCAGCGCCCAACTGGGCTCGGGTGAAAAACTGTTTTTT.

The rearrangement joins TRBV27 to TRBJ2-4; TRBD2 agrees at 13 bases. The CDR3 is 19 residues long. The germline V gene encodes CDR1 MNHEY and CDR2 SMNVEV (reference sequence). The ends lost 0 bases at V and 6 bases at J; junction bases unmatched: 11. CDR3: CASSLSAGTSGIPRNIQYF. CDR3 DNA: TGTGCCAGCAGTTTATCGGCCGGGACTAGCGGGATACCTAGAAACATTCAGTACTTC.

This clone was found once. The chain couples TRBV10-1 to TRBJ2-3; TRBD2 agrees at 13 bases. Unmatched junction bases numbered 10, after V lost 6 bases and J lost 1 base. This CDR3 is 18 amino acids long. The germline gives CDR1 WNHNN, CDR2 SYGVQD (reference sequence). The CDR3 nucleotides read TGCGCCAGCAGCGACACACTAGCGGGAGGGACCGGCACAGATACGCAGTATTTT. Translation: CASSDTLAGGTGTDTQYF.

The chain couples TRBV13 to TRBJ2-7; D may be TRBD2 (7 bases). The length of the CDR3 is 16 residues. The V gene's germline CDR1 is PRHDT and CDR2 FYEKMQ (reference sequence). The V end lost 5 bases, the J end lost 2 bases, and 19 bases lay between the germline ends. The CDR3: CASSPPPGRGPYEQYF. CDR3 DNA sequence: TGTGCCAGCAGCCCACCCCCGGGGCGGGGGCCCTACGAGCAGTACTTC.

The V call is TRBV4-2, the J call TRBJ2-2; D gene ambiguous. V was trimmed by 5 bases and J by 6 bases, leaving 13 bases between them. The CDR3 contains 14 residues. Germline loops: CDR1 LGHNA, CDR2 YNFKEQ. The CDR3 DNA reads as TGTGCCAGCAGCTTAACGCGCGGATCCGGGGAGCTGTTTTTT. Protein product: CASSLTRGSGELFF.

Turning to this clone: Other DNA sequences from this sample encode an identical CDR3 as well. CDR3 DNA sequence: TGCGCCAGCAGCCTTGACAGGGGCGGCTACACCTTC. The encoded protein is CASSLDRGGYTF. This chain uses TRBV5-1 with TRBJ1-2, with 8 positions matching TRBD1. The CDR3 contains 12 residues. V dropped 4 bases and J dropped 8; count of bases not matched to a gene: 4. Germline V gene sequence: CDR1 SGHRS, CDR2 YFSETQ.

The CDR3 protein is CAISVPGQGPAFF. CDR3 coding DNA: TGTGCCATCAGTGTCCCGGGACAGGGACCAGCTTTCTTT. The chain couples TRBV10-3 to TRBJ1-1; the match to TRBD1 covers 9 bases. Germline V CDR1 and CDR2: ENHRY, SYGVKD. The CDR3 contains 13 residues. The V and J ends lost 4 bases and 10 bases, in that order; junction bases with no gene match: 7.

This chain's CDR3 is CASSSTSGSEKLFF. Written as DNA, the CDR3 is TGTGCCAGTAGCTCGACATCGGGGAGTGAAAAACTGTTTTTT. The chain has TRBV19 and TRBJ1-4, with D unclear. This CDR3 has 14 residues. Trimming took 6 bases from V and 7 from J, leaving 15 bases between them. Germline CDR1 reads LNHDA; CDR2 reads SQIVND (reference sequence).

The genes are TRBV4-2 and TRBJ2-1; no clear D gene. The CDR3 totals 16 residues. The germline V gene encodes CDR1 LGHNA and CDR2 YNFKEQ. Trimming removed 1 base from V and 4 bases from J, with 14 bases in between. The CDR3 sequence is CASSQVLERAYNEQFF. The CDR3 nucleotides are TGTGCCAGCAGCCAAGTTCTCGAAAGGGCTTACAATGAGCAGTTCTTC.

With regard to this clone: The same CDR3 is also encoded by other DNA sequences in this sample. The rearrangement uses TRBV5-1 and TRBJ2-7, with 11 bases fitting TRBD2. Germline loops: CDR1 SGHRS, CDR2 YFSETQ. This CDR3 is built from 15 residues. The V segment lost 1 base and the J segment 2 bases; nucleotides outside the gene matches: 2. This CDR3 reads CASSLTSGGTYEQYF. The CDR3 DNA reads TGCGCCAGCAGCTTGACTAGCGGGGGAACCTACGAGCAGTACTTC.

The rearrangement joins TRBV7-3 to TRBJ1-1; the match to TRBD1 covers 9 bases. Germline CDR1 reads SGHTA; CDR2 reads FQGTGA. J gave up 1 base and V 2 bases, and 2 bases lay outside the gene matches. This CDR3 comprises 15 residues. CDR3 protein: CASSLPGQGNTEAFF. The CDR3 nucleotides read TGTGCCAGCAGCTTACCGGGACAGGGGAACACTGAAGCTTTCTTT.